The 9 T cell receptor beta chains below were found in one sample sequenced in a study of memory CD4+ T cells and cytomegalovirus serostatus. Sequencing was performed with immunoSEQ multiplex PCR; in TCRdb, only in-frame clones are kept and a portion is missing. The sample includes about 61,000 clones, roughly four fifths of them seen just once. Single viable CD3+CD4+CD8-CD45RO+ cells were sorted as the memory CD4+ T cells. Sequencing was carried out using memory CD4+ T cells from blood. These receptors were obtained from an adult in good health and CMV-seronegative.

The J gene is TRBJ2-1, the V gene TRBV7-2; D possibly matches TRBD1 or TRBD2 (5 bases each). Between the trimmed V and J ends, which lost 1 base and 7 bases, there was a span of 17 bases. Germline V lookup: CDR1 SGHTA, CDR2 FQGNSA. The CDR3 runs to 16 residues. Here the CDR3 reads CASSLGRTFGGNEQFF. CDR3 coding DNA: TGTGCCAGCAGCTTAGGGAGAACTTTTGGGGGTAATGAGCAGTTCTTC.

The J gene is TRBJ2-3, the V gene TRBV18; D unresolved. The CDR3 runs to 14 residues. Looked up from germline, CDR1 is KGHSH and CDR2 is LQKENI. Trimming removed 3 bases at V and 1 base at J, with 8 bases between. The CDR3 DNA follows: TGTGCCAGCTCACCCTTTCGGGGCACAGATACGCAGTATTTT. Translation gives CASSPFRGTDTQYF. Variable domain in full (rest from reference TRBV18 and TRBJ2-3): NAGVMQNPRHLVRRRGQEARLRCSPMKGHSHVYWYRQLPEEGLKFMVYLQKENIIDESGMPKERFSAEFPKEGPSILRIQQVVRGDSAAYFCASSPFRGTDTQYFGPGTRLTVL.

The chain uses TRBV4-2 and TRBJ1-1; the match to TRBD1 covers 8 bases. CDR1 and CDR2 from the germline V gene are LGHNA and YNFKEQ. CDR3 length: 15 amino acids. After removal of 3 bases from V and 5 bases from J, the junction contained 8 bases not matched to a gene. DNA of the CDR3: TGTGCCAGCAGCCACCTGGACAGGGAAGGGACTGAAGCTTTCTTT. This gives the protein CASSHLDREGTEAFF.

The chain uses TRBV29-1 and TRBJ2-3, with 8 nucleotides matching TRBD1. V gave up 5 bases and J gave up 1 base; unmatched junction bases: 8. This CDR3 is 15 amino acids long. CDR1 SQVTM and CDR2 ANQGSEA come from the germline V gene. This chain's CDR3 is CSVSQGAHGTDTQYF. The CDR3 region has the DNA TGCAGCGTTTCTCAGGGGGCGCACGGCACAGATACGCAGTATTTT.

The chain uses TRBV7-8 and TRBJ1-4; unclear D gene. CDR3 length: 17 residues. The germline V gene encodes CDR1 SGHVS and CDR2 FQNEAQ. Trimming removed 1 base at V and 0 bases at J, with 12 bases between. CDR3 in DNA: TGTGCCAGCAGCTTAGGGGGTTGGGGATCAACTAATGAAAAACTGTTTTTT. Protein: CASSLGGWGSTNEKLFF. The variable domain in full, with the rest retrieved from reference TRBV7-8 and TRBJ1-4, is GAGVSQSPRYKVAKRGQDVALRCDPISGHVSLFWYQQALGQGPEFLTYFQNEAQLDKSGLPSDRFFAERPEGSVSTLKIQRTQQEDSAVYLCASSLGGWGSTNEKLFFGSGTQLSVL.

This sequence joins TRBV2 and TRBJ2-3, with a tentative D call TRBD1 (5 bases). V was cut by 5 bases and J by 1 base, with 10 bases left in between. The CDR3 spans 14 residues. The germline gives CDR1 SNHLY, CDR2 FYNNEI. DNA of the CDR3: TGTGCCAGCAGTCTGATAGGGGGCACAGATACGCAGTATTTT. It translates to CASSLIGGTDTQYF.

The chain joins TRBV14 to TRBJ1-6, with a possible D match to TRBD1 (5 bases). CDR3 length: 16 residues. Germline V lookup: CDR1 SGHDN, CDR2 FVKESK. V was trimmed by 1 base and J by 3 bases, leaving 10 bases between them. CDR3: CASSQAGRSYNSPLHF. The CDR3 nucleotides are TGTGCCAGCAGCCAAGCGGGACGCAGCTATAATTCACCCCTCCACTTT. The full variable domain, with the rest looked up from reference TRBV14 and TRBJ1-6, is EAGVTQFPSHSVIEKGQTVTLRCDPISGHDNLYWYRRVMGKEIKFLLHFVKESKQDESGMPNNRFLAERTGGTYSTLKVQPAELEDSGVYFCASSQAGRSYNSPLHFGNGTRLTVT.

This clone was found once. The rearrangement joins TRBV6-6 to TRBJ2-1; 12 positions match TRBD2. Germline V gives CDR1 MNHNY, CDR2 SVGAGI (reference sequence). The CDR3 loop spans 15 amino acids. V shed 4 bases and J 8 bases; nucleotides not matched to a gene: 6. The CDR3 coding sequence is TGTGCCAGCAGTTTTCCGGGACTAGCGGGTCATGAGCAGTTCTTC. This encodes CASSFPGLAGHEQFF.

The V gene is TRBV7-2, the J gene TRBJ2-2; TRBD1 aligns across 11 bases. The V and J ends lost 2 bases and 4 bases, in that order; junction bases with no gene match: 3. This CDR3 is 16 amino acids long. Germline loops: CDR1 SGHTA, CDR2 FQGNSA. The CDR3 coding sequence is TGTGCCAGCAGCTTACTGGGGACAGGGGGCACCGGGGAGCTGTTTTTT. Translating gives CASSLLGTGGTGELFF.